The rows below give T cell receptor beta chains drawn from one sample of a study of blood T cells in healthy people across ages. TCRdb itself ran the 5' RACE reads through MiXCR, one entry per CDR3 protein. The sample has over a million distinct CDR3 sequences, more than 35% seen once; the top ten hold over 15%. Material for sequencing was blood. Receptors were obtained from a woman aged 60 to 75 in good health. The CDR3 runs from the conserved cysteine through the conserved F or W. D genes are given only for firm matches. Clone size is stated in some rows and not others, as once, few, many or a class when expanded.

v_gene	j_gene	abundance	d_gene	CDR3nt	CDR3aa
TRBV6-5	TRBJ1-1	few	TRBD1	TGTGCCAGCAGTTACTCGACAGGGGGGACCACTGAAGCTTTCTTT	CASSYSTGGTTEAFF
TRBV6-5	TRBJ2-3	.	.	TGTGCCAGCAGACCAAAGGGGTACTACGTCTTCGATACGCAGTATTTT	CASRPKGYYVFDTQYF
TRBV29-1	TRBJ1-1	.	.	TGCAGCGTTGCCCGAAGAGGTGAAGCTTTCTTT	CSVARRGEAFF
TRBV9	TRBJ2-3	few	TRBD2	TGTGCCAGCAGCGTAGCGGTGCGGGAGACAGATACGCAGTATTTT	CASSVAVRETDTQYF
TRBV10-2	TRBJ1-6	few	.	TGCGCCAGCAGTGACGTCCGGAGCTCCTATAATTCACCCCTCCACTTT	CASSDVRSSYNSPLHF
TRBV5-1	TRBJ2-7	.	.	TGCGCCAGCAGCCTGTTCCTCCGGGGGGCGAGTTTTTACGAGCAGTACTTC	CASSLFLRGASFYEQYF
TRBV20-1	TRBJ2-7	.	TRBD2	TGCAGTGCTAGCCCGACTAGCGGGAGGGCCTACGAGCAGTACTTC	CSASPTSGRAYEQYF
TRBV30	TRBJ1-2	few	.	TGTGCCTGGAGTGCAACAGGGCTAGCTAACTATGGCTACACCTTC	CAWSATGLANYGYTF
TRBV12-3/TRBV12-4	TRBJ2-1	few	TRBD2	TGTGCCAGCAGTCTGACTAGCTCGGCGCAGTTCTTC	CASSLTSSAQFF
TRBV20-1	TRBJ2-7	.	TRBD1	TGCAGTGCCGTACGGTACAGGGGGCGAGTAATCCACGAGCAGTACTTC	CSAVRYRGRVIHEQYF
TRBV29-1	TRBJ2-3	.	TRBD2	TGCAACGTTGAACGGGCTAGCGGGGCCCCTAGCACAGATACGCAGTATTTT	CNVERASGAPSTDTQYF
TRBV11-2	TRBJ1-4	few	.	TGTGCCAGCAGCTTAGTTTTCCAGGGGATTCCTACAACTAATGAAAAACTGTTTTTT	CASSLVFQGIPTTNEKLFF
TRBV27	TRBJ2-7	few	TRBD2	TGTGCCAGCAGTACCATCCGGGTAGCGGGAACTATCTACGAGCAGTACTTC	CASSTIRVAGTIYEQYF
TRBV20-1	TRBJ2-1	few	TRBD2	TGCAGTGCTCCTCGGGGCGGGAGGGCCAATGAGCAGTTCTTC	CSAPRGGRANEQFF
TRBV7-3	TRBJ2-1	.	.	TGTGCCAGCACCGCCTCTGGGGGCGCGAACAATGAGCAGTTCTTC	CASTASGGANNEQFF
TRBV6-1	TRBJ2-3	few	.	TGTGCCAGCGGACCGACAGATACGCAGTATTTT	CASGPTDTQYF
TRBV5-1	TRBJ2-7	.	.	TGCGCCAGCATGCCTACGGGAGACGGGTACGAGCAGTACTTC	CASMPTGDGYEQYF
TRBV2	TRBJ1-1	.	.	TGTGCCAGCAGGCTGTCCTTAGGGGCTACTGAAGCTTTCTTT	CASRLSLGATEAFF
TRBV27	TRBJ2-5	.	TRBD2	TGTGCCAGCAGTTCCTCGGGACTAGCGAGGGGGTATGAGCAGTACTTC	CASSSSGLARGYEQYF
TRBV9	TRBJ1-4	.	TRBD1	TGTGCCAGCAGCGAGGGGGCGGCTAATGAAAAACTGTTTTTT	CASSEGAANEKLFF
TRBV25-1	TRBJ2-5	once	.	TGTGCCAGCACGGGCGGGGCCGAGGGGACCCAGTACTTC	CASTGGAEGTQYF
TRBV11-2	TRBJ2-1	few	.	TGTGCCAGCAGCTTAGGGCCGGGCCAGGAGCAGTTCTTC	CASSLGPGQEQFF
TRBV29-1	TRBJ2-5	.	TRBD1	TGCAGCGTGGGGGGACAGGGGGGATTGAATGAGCAGTACTTC	CSVGGQGGLNEQYF
TRBV21-1	TRBJ2-7	.	.	TGTGCCAGCAGCACCCCCCTTGGGCGTTTCGGGTCCTACGAGCAGTACTTC	CASSTPLGRFGSYEQYF
TRBV5-1	TRBJ2-7	.	.	TGCGCCAGCACCCCAGGGGCGACGGGCGAGCAGTACTTC	CASTPGATGEQYF
TRBV18	TRBJ2-6	.	TRBD2	TGTGCCAGCTCGACTAGCGGGGTAACTGGGGCCAACGTCCTGACTTTC	CASSTSGVTGANVLTF
TRBV3-1	TRBJ1-5	few	.	TGTGCCAGCAGCCAACTACATAGCAATCAGCCCCAGCATTTT	CASSQLHSNQPQHF
TRBV11-1	TRBJ2-7	.	.	TGTGCCAGCAGCTCCCCCATCTCCTACGAGCAGTACTTC	CASSSPISYEQYF
TRBV6-5	TRBJ1-1	few	TRBD1	TGTGCCAGCAGACCGGGACAGGGAGTCACTGAAGCTTTCTTT	CASRPGQGVTEAFF
TRBV7-9	TRBJ2-7	.	TRBD2	TGTGCCAGCAGCTCATCTAGCGGGGGCAGCTCCTACGAGCAGTACTTC	CASSSSSGGSSYEQYF
TRBV29-1	TRBJ2-7	many	.	TGCAGCGTTGAAGAGAACGACGAGCAGTACTTC	CSVEENDEQYF